This note documents a single T cell receptor (beta chain) sequence. Its antigen remains unidentified. Sequencing used immunoSEQ multiplex PCR; TCRdb keeps in-frame clones, though not all of them. The sample has about 22,000 clones, roughly 73% seen once; the top ten hold roughly 2.6%. Germline V CDR1 and CDR2: GTSNPN, SVGIG (reference sequence). V was cut by 0 bases and J by 8 bases, with 8 bases left in between. The CDR3 has 12 amino acids. This sample is part of a study of chemoradiotherapy in HPV16-positive cancers. Study observations and caveats: Candidate HPV-specific clones and E7-related TCR motifs grew in tumor during treatment. Only a couple of HPV16-positive patients supplied the functional HPV-specificity definition. For HPV16-positive patients, expanding HPV-responsive T cells associated with longer recurrence-free survival.

Repeated repertoire sampling spanned the course of chemoradiotherapy. The clonotype comes from a human donor with HPV-associated anogenital cancer. This material was acquired from a patient who underwent chemoradiotherapy. The genes are TRBV30 and TRBJ2-1; D ambiguous. CDR3: CAWSVLGDEQFF. In DNA form, the CDR3 reads TGTGCCTGGAGTGTACTCGGAGATGAGCAGTTCTTC.